This is a list of T cell receptor beta chains from one sample in a study of shared clonotypes between healthy human individuals. Repertoires were generated with immunoSEQ multiplex PCR, while TCRdb's copy carries only in-frame clones and drops some. This sample carries about 520,000 clones, roughly 80% of them seen once, and the ten largest clones take 9.5% to 15%. The sequencing input was PBMCs. Receptor source: a woman in her thirties or forties in good health. Some clones in this sample may be carry-over from other donors' samples. Both conserved end residues are part of each CDR3. The D gene is left open where the match is weak. Clone size appears in some rows only: once, few, many, or a class for an expanded clone.

-	-	TRBV4-2	TRBJ2-3	CASSPPIGSADTQYF	TGTGCCAGCAGCCCCCCTATCGGGAGCGCGGATACGCAGTATTTT
-	-	TRBV28	TRBJ1-5	CASSLQAGMGNQPQHF	TGTGCCAGCAGTTTACAGGCCGGGATGGGCAATCAGCCCCAGCATTTT
-	TRBD2	TRBV7-3	TRBJ2-2	CASSLGLAGGTGELFF	TGTGCCAGCAGCTTGGGACTAGCGGGGGGCACCGGGGAGCTGTTTTTT
-	TRBD2	TRBV10-1	TRBJ2-1	CASSDRLAGPNEQFF	TGCGCCAGCAGTGATCGGCTAGCGGGCCCCAATGAGCAGTTCTTC
-	TRBD2	TRBV5-4	TRBJ2-7	CASSHHPGGRSYEQYF	TGTGCCAGCAGCCACCACCCGGGCGGGAGGAGCTACGAGCAGTACTTC
-	TRBD2	TRBV7-8	TRBJ2-2	CASSPSGRAVTGELFF	TGTGCCAGCAGCCCTAGCGGGAGGGCCGTTACCGGGGAGCTGTTTTTT
once	-	TRBV6-1	TRBJ1-5	CASVGALSNQPQHF	TGTGCCAGCGTCGGCGCCTTGAGCAATCAGCCCCAGCATTTT
-	-	TRBV7-3	TRBJ2-3	CASSLSAYSGDTQYF	TGTGCCAGCAGCTTATCTGCTTATAGTGGAGATACGCAGTATTTT
-	TRBD2	TRBV28	TRBJ2-3	CGLAGGTRGTDTQYF	TGTGGACTAGCGGGAGGGACACGGGGCACAGATACGCAGTATTTT
-	TRBD2	TRBV10-3	TRBJ2-3	CAISYSLTSGVEDTQYF	TGTGCCATCAGTTACTCACTCACTAGCGGCGTGGAAGATACGCAGTATTTT
-	TRBD2	TRBV5-1	TRBJ2-2	CASSLLTSGTGELFF	TGCGCCAGCAGCCTGCTGACTAGCGGGACAGGGGAGCTGTTTTTT
-	TRBD1	TRBV11-2	TRBJ1-1	CASSFIGAGTGALDGEAFF	TGTGCCAGCAGCTTTATCGGAGCAGGGACAGGCGCCCTTGACGGTGAAGCTTTCTTT
-	TRBD1	TRBV5-1	TRBJ2-6	CASATGFGANVLTF	TGCGCCAGTGCGACAGGGTTCGGGGCCAACGTCCTGACTTTC